Presented here are 21 T cell receptor beta chains from one specimen sequenced in a study of regulatory T cells in long-lasting Graves disease. This sample's time point: persistent/refractory GD, antithyroid drugs over 5 years with positive TRAb. PBMC RNA served as the TCR library source. Combining iRepertoire HTBI primers with Arm-PCR of CDR3 regions, the authors built TCR beta libraries. TCRdb analysed the multiplex PCR reads with MiXCR anew, one entry per CDR3 protein. The profile shows roughly 400,000 distinct CDR3 sequences, 20% to 25% of them singletons. The sample in question was peripheral blood mononuclear cells (PBMCs), obtained when the disease was refractory, from a patient treated with antithyroid drugs. The source of these receptors is a female donor with Graves disease.

Points on this clonotype: The germline gene is not matched at one end of the junction; a read error may be the cause. The chain couples TRBV25-1 to TRBJ1-1; D is ambiguous. The germline V gene encodes CDR1 MGHDK and CDR2 SYGVNS. The CDR3 is made up of 14 amino acids. The CDR3 DNA reads TGTGCCGGCAGTGAAGTTCGATCCGGTACTGAAGCTTTCTTT. Its protein product is CAGSEVRSGTEAFF.

This clonotype was observed many times. This chain connects TRBV18 to TRBJ1-2; no firm D call. Germline V gene data show CDR1 as KGHSH and CDR2 as LQKENI. This CDR3 region has 13 residues. V was clipped by 2 bases and J by 8 bases, with 12 bases between them. The CDR3 DNA sequence: TGTGCCAGCTCACCAGGACCGCTCGGGGGCTACACCTTC. It yields the protein CASSPGPLGGYTF.

Regarding this clonotype: A read error likely explains this, since a far larger clone differs by one base. The V gene is TRBV27, the J gene TRBJ2-7, with TRBD1 matching 9 bases. CDR3 length equals 15 residues. Germline assignment: CDR1 MNHEY and CDR2 SMNVEV (reference sequence). Unmatched junction bases numbered 9, after V lost 8 bases and J lost 1 base. CDR3 in DNA: TGTGCCAGCGGTTCGACCGGGACAGGGTCCTACGAGCAGTACTTC. It yields the protein CASGSTGTGSYEQYF.

V usage is TRBV7-2 and J usage is TRBJ2-3, with TRBD1 matching over 9 bases. CDR1 and CDR2 from the germline V gene are SGHTA and FQGNSA. Losses at the gene ends were 5 bases for V and 2 bases for J; bases not matched to a gene: 8. The CDR3 runs 16 residues. CDR3 sequence reads: CASSLPGQGNTDTQYF. CDR3 bases: TGTGCCAGCAGCCTACCCGGACAGGGGAACACAGATACGCAGTATTTT.

This clonotype was seen many times. CDR3 residues: CASRPQGAHQPQHF. CDR3 coding DNA: TGTGCCAGCAGGCCGCAGGGTGCCCATCAGCCCCAGCATTTT. This sequence joins TRBV12-3 or TRBV12-4 and TRBJ1-5, with a weak D call TRBD1 (5 bases). This CDR3 comprises 14 residues. Trimming cost V 6 bases and J 5 bases, with 14 bases left between them.

This clonotype showed up just a few times. This chain uses TRBV24-1 with TRBJ2-5; 7 bases line up with TRBD1. After removal of 1 base from V and 1 base from J, the junction contained 2 bases not matched to a gene. The CDR3 loop spans 15 amino acids. CDR1 and CDR2 from the germline V gene are KGHDR and SFDVKD. The chain's CDR3 is CATSDFSGGQETQYF. The CDR3 DNA reads as TGTGCCACCAGTGATTTTTCAGGGGGCCAAGAGACCCAGTACTTC.

This clonotype was seen many times. The chain combines TRBV29-1 with TRBJ2-5; 9 nucleotides match TRBD1. Germline values: CDR1 SQVTM, CDR2 ANQGSEA. The V gene end was trimmed by 7 bases and the J gene end by 4 bases; junction bases not matched to a gene: 7. The CDR3 has 13 amino acids. CDR3 DNA: TGCAGCGCCCAGCCGACAGGGGGAGAGACCCAGTACTTC. Its protein is CSAQPTGGETQYF.

This clonotype was observed a single time. The junction differs from germline at one of its ends, possibly a read error. J is TRBJ1-6 and V is TRBV5-1; possible D gene TRBD1, 6 bases. The CDR3 has 15 residues. Germline values: CDR1 SGHRS, CDR2 YFSETQ. The chain's CDR3 is CASNLAGGAQSPLHF. In DNA form, the CDR3 reads TGCGCCAGCAACTTGGCCGGGGGGGCCCAATCACCCCTCCACTTT. Supplemented by reference TRBV5-1 and TRBJ1-6, the full variable domain reads KAGVTQTPRYLIKTRGQQVTLSCSPISGHRSVSWYQQTPGQGLQFLFEYFSETQRNKGNFPGRFSGRQFSNSRSEMNVSTLELGDSALYLCASNLAGGAQSPLHFGNGTRLTVT.

V is TRBV20-1 and J is TRBJ1-1, with D perhaps matching TRBD1 (5 bases). Trimming removed 2 bases from V and 3 bases from J, with 16 bases in between. Per the germline V gene, CDR1 is DFQATT and CDR2 is SNEGSKA (reference sequence). This CDR3 region has 15 residues. CDR3: CSARQGERVDTEAFF. DNA for the CDR3: TGCAGTGCTAGACAGGGAGAGAGAGTGGACACTGAAGCTTTCTTT.

This clonotype was observed many times. V usage is TRBV2 and J usage is TRBJ2-2; a possible D gene is TRBD1 (5 bases). From germline, CDR1 is SNHLY and CDR2 FYNNEI. This CDR3 has 18 amino acids. V shed 1 base and J shed 3 bases, with 18 bases lying between them. CDR3 protein: CASSEGLGPSVHTGELFF. The CDR3 coding sequence is TGTGCCAGCAGTGAAGGGCTGGGGCCGTCTGTTCACACCGGGGAGCTGTTTTTT.

This chain joins TRBV4-3 and TRBJ2-5; D is uncertain. The CDR3 is 14 amino acids. Trimming took 0 bases from V and 4 from J, leaving 9 bases between them. Per germline, CDR1 LGHNA and CDR2 YSLEER. The CDR3 nucleotides are TGCGCCAGCAGCCAAGAGACGAGGCGAGAGACCCAGTACTTC. It specifies CASSQETRRETQYF.

This clonotype has only a few counts. The chain links TRBV30 to TRBJ2-2; TRBD1 matches at 10 bases. CDR3 length: 17 amino acids. J lost 7 bases, V lost 0 bases, and 11 bases had no gene match. The V gene's germline CDR1 is GTSNPN and CDR2 SVGIG (reference sequence). CDR3: CAWSVGPGTGVLGELFF. The CDR3 DNA reads as TGTGCCTGGAGTGTCGGCCCCGGGACAGGGGTCCTCGGGGAGCTGTTTTTT. Filled out from reference TRBV30 and TRBJ2-2, the complete variable domain reads SQTIHQWPATLVQPVGSPLSLECTVEGTSNPNLYWYRQAAGRGLQLLFYSVGIGQISSEVPQNLSASRPQDRQFILSSKKLLLSDSGFYLCAWSVGPGTGVLGELFFGEGSRLTVL.

This clonotype was found a few times. CDR3 sequence (DNA): TGTGCCAGCAGCTTAGAAGGGGGCCGTAGCAATCAGCCCCAGCATTTT. Translating it yields CASSLEGGRSNQPQHF. The rearrangement uses TRBV7-2 and TRBJ1-5; 7 bases are shared with TRBD1. CDR3 length: 16 amino acids. V lost 1 base and J lost 0; bases outside the gene matches: 3. Germline V gives CDR1 SGHTA, CDR2 FQGNSA.

This clonotype was observed many times. The chain couples TRBV12-3 or TRBV12-4 to TRBJ1-6, with 10 positions matching TRBD1. J lost 10 bases, V lost 5 bases, and 5 bases had no gene match. The CDR3 loop spans 14 amino acids. CDR3 loop: CASSMTGGGSPLHF. CDR3 bases: TGTGCCAGCAGTATGACAGGGGGCGGATCACCCCTCCACTTT.

The chain recombines TRBV19 with TRBJ2-2; 9 nucleotides match TRBD2. The CDR3 totals 15 residues. The junction had 5 bases not matched to a gene; V was cut back by 6 bases and J by 3 bases. Germline CDR1 is LNHDA and CDR2 is SQIVND (reference sequence). The CDR3 sequence is CASRISGRDTGELFF. The CDR3, as DNA: TGTGCCAGTAGGATTAGCGGGAGAGACACCGGGGAGCTGTTTTTT.

This rearrangement joins TRBV20-1 to TRBJ2-7; TRBD2 matches 8 bases. The germline gives CDR1 DFQATT, CDR2 SNEGSKA (reference sequence). V lost 0 bases and J lost 2; bases outside the gene matches: 3. This CDR3 comprises 14 residues. The CDR3 sequence: CSARDTGRAYEQYF. The CDR3 DNA sequence: TGCAGTGCTAGAGATACCGGGAGGGCCTACGAGCAGTACTTC.

The sample holds a few counts of this clonotype. The J gene is TRBJ1-4, the V gene TRBV7-9, with 9 bases fitting TRBD1. The CDR3 covers 17 residues. With 5 bases clipped from V and 3 bases from J, the junction kept 10 bases outside the gene matches. The germline gives CDR1 SEHNR, CDR2 FQNEAQ (reference sequence). The CDR3 DNA is TGTGCCAGCAGCCTTACAGGGGGCGCGACGTCTAATGAAAAACTGTTTTTT. It yields the protein CASSLTGGATSNEKLFF.

This clonotype has at least ten counts. The V gene is TRBV28, the J gene TRBJ2-5; D not certain. Germline-derived CDR1 and CDR2 are MDHEN and SYDVKM. This CDR3 comprises 14 residues. Trimming shortened V by 6 bases and J by 3 bases, and 14 bases separated the two germline ends. CDR3 region: CASSPPGAKETQYF. CDR3 coding DNA: TGTGCCAGCAGCCCTCCCGGAGCCAAAGAGACCCAGTACTTC.

This clonotype has a count of ten or more. The rearrangement uses TRBV20-1 and TRBJ1-1; D remains unclear. Germline V gene data show CDR1 as DFQATT and CDR2 as SNEGSKA (reference sequence). This CDR3 region has 12 residues. The germline V and J ends were trimmed by 6 bases and 3 bases, with 11 bases remaining between them. The CDR3 spells CSAVEGYTEAFF. DNA of the CDR3: TGCAGTGCCGTAGAAGGATACACTGAAGCTTTCTTT.

The chain joins TRBV7-9 to TRBJ2-2; D is perhaps TRBD2 (6 bases). This CDR3 is 14 amino acids long. The germline V gene has CDR1 SEHNR and CDR2 FQNEAQ (reference sequence). V was shortened by 5 bases and J by 6 bases, with 13 bases between the two germline ends. Written as DNA, the CDR3 is TGTGCCAGCAGCCTAGTGGGACTTCCCGGGGAGCTGTTTTTT. Encoded protein: CASSLVGLPGELFF.

The chain couples TRBV25-1 to TRBJ1-2; D is unresolved. CDR1 and CDR2 (germline): MGHDK, SYGVNS. V lost 3 bases and J lost 2, with 10 bases in between. The CDR3 covers 14 residues. The CDR3 sequence is CASSEAFNNYGYTF. CDR3 nucleotide sequence: TGTGCCAGCAGTGAGGCATTCAACAACTATGGCTACACCTTC.